This is a list of T cell receptor beta chains from one sample in a study of regulatory T cells in long-lasting Graves disease. Using its own MiXCR run on the multiplex PCR reads, TCRdb lists one record per CDR3 protein. Altogether roughly 610,000 distinct CDR3 sequences are present, 15% to 20% being singletons, with the ten largest covering about 18%. The same sample was also used in a study of T cells in Graves' hyperthyroidism and ophthalmopathy.

The specimen was peripheral blood mononuclear cells (PBMCs), collected at new diagnosis, from a patient treated with antithyroid drugs. These receptors came from a woman aged 25 to 39 with Graves disease. Each CDR3 is given with its conserved first and last residue. The order of the fields is J gene, V gene, CDR3 length, D gene, clone size, CDR3 protein, CDR3 DNA. A D gene is named only where the DNA matches it firmly. Some rows mark clone size as missing; the rest say once, few, many or name a class of expanded clone.

j_call: TRBJ1-2
v_call: TRBV6-1
cdr3_length: 15
d_call: -
clone_size: many
cdr3_aa: CASSQTRTAPYGYTF
cdr3_nt: TGTGCCAGCAGTCAAACTCGGACGGCTCCCTATGGCTACACCTTC

j_call: TRBJ1-1
v_call: TRBV28
cdr3_length: 16
d_call: -
clone_size: many
cdr3_aa: CASSSPRGEANTEAFF
cdr3_nt: TGTGCCAGCAGTTCCCCCAGAGGGGAGGCGAACACTGAAGCTTTCTTT

j_call: TRBJ2-7
v_call: TRBV11-1
cdr3_length: 13
d_call: TRBD1
clone_size: many
cdr3_aa: CASLDRASYEQYF
cdr3_nt: TGTGCCAGCCTAGACAGGGCATCCTACGAGCAGTACTTC

j_call: TRBJ2-5
v_call: TRBV2
cdr3_length: 17
d_call: TRBD2
clone_size: many
cdr3_aa: CASKVETSGGRQGTQYF
cdr3_nt: TGTGCCAGCAAAGTTGAAACTAGCGGGGGACGCCAAGGCACCCAGTACTTC

j_call: TRBJ2-7
v_call: TRBV5-1
cdr3_length: 15
d_call: TRBD2
clone_size: many
cdr3_aa: CASSEGTSGSYEQYF
cdr3_nt: TGCGCCAGCAGCGAAGGGACTAGCGGGAGCTACGAGCAGTACTTC

j_call: TRBJ1-2
v_call: TRBV19
cdr3_length: 16
d_call: -
clone_size: many
cdr3_aa: CASSISRQPRRYGYTF
cdr3_nt: TGTGCCAGTAGTATAAGCAGACAGCCGAGGAGATATGGCTACACCTTC

j_call: TRBJ2-1
v_call: TRBV30
cdr3_length: 15
d_call: TRBD2
clone_size: many
cdr3_aa: CAWGSGLAGGDEQFF
cdr3_nt: TGTGCCTGGGGCAGCGGACTAGCGGGGGGGGATGAGCAGTTCTTC

j_call: TRBJ2-7
v_call: TRBV4-1
cdr3_length: 15
d_call: -
clone_size: -
cdr3_aa: CASSLAQVITYEQYF
cdr3_nt: TGCGCCAGCAGCCTAGCACAGGTGATCACCTACGAGCAGTACTTC

j_call: TRBJ2-5
v_call: TRBV30
cdr3_length: 13
d_call: -
clone_size: few
cdr3_aa: CAWSEGLRETQYF
cdr3_nt: TGTGCCTGGAGCGAGGGGCTTCGAGAGACCCAGTACTTC

j_call: TRBJ2-5
v_call: TRBV28
cdr3_length: 11
d_call: -
clone_size: many
cdr3_aa: CASRSQETQYF
cdr3_nt: TGTGCCAGCAGGTCACAAGAGACCCAGTACTTC

j_call: TRBJ2-5
v_call: TRBV5-6
cdr3_length: 14
d_call: -
clone_size: -
cdr3_aa: CASSQRTYQETQYF
cdr3_nt: TGTGCCAGCAGCCAGAGGACTTATCAGGAGACCCAGTACTTC

j_call: TRBJ2-2
v_call: TRBV11-2
cdr3_length: 14
d_call: -
clone_size: few
cdr3_aa: CASSLTANTGELFF
cdr3_nt: TGTGCCAGCAGCCTTACGGCGAACACCGGGGAGCTGTTTTTT

j_call: TRBJ1-1
v_call: TRBV3-1
cdr3_length: 13
d_call: -
clone_size: many
cdr3_aa: CASSQVPGGKAFF
cdr3_nt: TGTGCCAGCAGCCAAGTACCGGGGGGCAAGGCTTTCTTT

j_call: TRBJ2-1
v_call: TRBV7-8
cdr3_length: 15
d_call: -
clone_size: -
cdr3_aa: CASSQTAGFYNEQFF
cdr3_nt: TGTGCCAGCAGCCAGACGGCGGGTTTCTACAATGAGCAGTTCTTC

j_call: TRBJ2-1
v_call: TRBV20-1
cdr3_length: 16
d_call: -
clone_size: many
cdr3_aa: CSARDFSYGLPNEQFF
cdr3_nt: TGCAGTGCTAGAGATTTTTCATACGGGCTCCCCAATGAGCAGTTCTTC

j_call: TRBJ2-5
v_call: TRBV7-3
cdr3_length: 15
d_call: TRBD2
clone_size: few
cdr3_aa: CASSLNSGSQETQYF
cdr3_nt: TGTGCCAGCAGCTTAAATAGCGGGAGCCAAGAGACCCAGTACTTC

j_call: TRBJ1-4
v_call: TRBV28
cdr3_length: 16
d_call: -
clone_size: many
cdr3_aa: CASSLVPMGTNEKLFF
cdr3_nt: TGTGCCAGCAGTTTGGTTCCTATGGGGACTAATGAAAAACTGTTTTTT

j_call: TRBJ2-1
v_call: TRBV12-3/TRBV12-4
cdr3_length: 15
d_call: -
clone_size: many
cdr3_aa: CASSLGGRTGDEQFF
cdr3_nt: TGTGCCAGCAGTTTAGGAGGCAGGACCGGAGATGAGCAGTTCTTC

j_call: TRBJ1-2
v_call: TRBV28
cdr3_length: 13
d_call: TRBD1
clone_size: -
cdr3_aa: CASSSDRNYGYTF
cdr3_nt: TGTGCCAGCAGTTCGGACAGGAACTATGGCTACACCTTC

j_call: TRBJ2-5
v_call: TRBV19
cdr3_length: 13
d_call: -
clone_size: few
cdr3_aa: CASRWSQRETQYF
cdr3_nt: TGTGCCAGTCGGTGGAGCCAAAGGGAGACCCAGTACTTC

j_call: TRBJ2-7
v_call: TRBV14
cdr3_length: 13
d_call: -
clone_size: -
cdr3_aa: CASSWGRSYEQYF
cdr3_nt: TGTGCCAGCAGCTGGGGACGCTCCTACGAGCAGTACTTC

j_call: TRBJ1-1
v_call: TRBV5-1
cdr3_length: 15
d_call: -
clone_size: many
cdr3_aa: CASSPETGMNTEAFF
cdr3_nt: TGCGCCAGCAGCCCGGAAACAGGGATGAACACTGAAGCTTTCTTT

j_call: TRBJ1-1
v_call: TRBV29-1
cdr3_length: 11
d_call: -
clone_size: many
cdr3_aa: CSVTPASEAFF
cdr3_nt: TGCAGCGTTACACCCGCGAGTGAAGCTTTCTTT

j_call: TRBJ2-5
v_call: TRBV7-9
cdr3_length: 14
d_call: -
clone_size: many
cdr3_aa: CASSSWKTEETQYF
cdr3_nt: TGTGCCAGCAGCTCCTGGAAGACCGAAGAGACCCAGTACTTC

j_call: TRBJ2-7
v_call: TRBV6-2/TRBV6-3
cdr3_length: 13
d_call: -
clone_size: few
cdr3_aa: CASSYWTTYEQYF
cdr3_nt: TGTGCCAGCAGTTACTGGACAACTTACGAGCAGTACTTC

j_call: TRBJ1-2
v_call: TRBV29-1
cdr3_length: 11
d_call: -
clone_size: many
cdr3_aa: CSGGFDYGYTF
cdr3_nt: TGCAGCGGCGGATTTGACTATGGCTACACCTTC

j_call: TRBJ2-1
v_call: TRBV7-2
cdr3_length: 12
d_call: TRBD2
clone_size: many
cdr3_aa: CASRGSGNNQFF
cdr3_nt: TGTGCCAGCAGGGGTAGCGGGAATAATCAGTTCTTC

j_call: TRBJ2-3
v_call: TRBV20-1
cdr3_length: 14
d_call: TRBD1
clone_size: few
cdr3_aa: CSAEQGAKTDTQYF
cdr3_nt: TGCAGTGCTGAACAGGGGGCTAAAACAGATACGCAGTATTTT

j_call: TRBJ2-1
v_call: TRBV12-3/TRBV12-4
cdr3_length: 15
d_call: -
clone_size: many
cdr3_aa: CASSLRGWVYNEQFF
cdr3_nt: TGTGCCAGCAGCCTCCGGGGATGGGTCTACAATGAGCAGTTCTTC

j_call: TRBJ2-3
v_call: TRBV2
cdr3_length: 11
d_call: -
clone_size: many
cdr3_aa: CATSVADTQYF
cdr3_nt: TGTGCCACCTCCGTGGCGGATACGCAGTATTTT

j_call: TRBJ1-2
v_call: TRBV19
cdr3_length: 14
d_call: -
clone_size: few
cdr3_aa: CASSAQDGRYGYTF
cdr3_nt: TGTGCCAGTAGTGCCCAGGACGGACGGTATGGCTACACCTTC

j_call: TRBJ2-2
v_call: TRBV5-5
cdr3_length: 16
d_call: -
clone_size: once
cdr3_aa: CASSLWRDLNTGELFF
cdr3_nt: TGTGCCAGCAGCCTTTGGAGGGACCTGAACACCGGGGAGCTGTTTTTT

j_call: TRBJ2-7
v_call: TRBV7-9
cdr3_length: 15
d_call: -
clone_size: -
cdr3_aa: CASSPMTEISYEQYF
cdr3_nt: TGTGCCAGCAGCCCGATGACAGAAATCTCCTACGAGCAGTACTTC

j_call: TRBJ1-2
v_call: TRBV12-3/TRBV12-4
cdr3_length: 13
d_call: TRBD1
clone_size: many
cdr3_aa: CASRTGAAYGYTF
cdr3_nt: TGTGCCAGCAGGACAGGGGCGGCCTATGGCTACACCTTC

j_call: TRBJ2-3
v_call: TRBV27
cdr3_length: 14
d_call: -
clone_size: few
cdr3_aa: CASSLQIVSDTQYF
cdr3_nt: TGTGCCAGCAGTTTACAGATTGTCTCAGATACGCAGTATTTT

j_call: TRBJ2-7
v_call: TRBV7-9
cdr3_length: 14
d_call: TRBD1
clone_size: many
cdr3_aa: CASSSRTGLYEQYF
cdr3_nt: TGTGCCAGCAGCTCGCGGACAGGACTCTACGAGCAGTACTTC

j_call: TRBJ2-7
v_call: TRBV6-5
cdr3_length: 14
d_call: TRBD1
clone_size: many
cdr3_aa: CASSYWTGGYEQYF
cdr3_nt: TGTGCCAGCAGTTACTGGACAGGGGGCTACGAGCAGTACTTC

j_call: TRBJ2-3
v_call: TRBV28
cdr3_length: 16
d_call: -
clone_size: many
cdr3_aa: CASSLNEAGGTDTQYF
cdr3_nt: TGTGCCAGCAGTCTAAACGAGGCCGGAGGCACAGATACGCAGTATTTT